The rows below give T cell receptor beta chains drawn from one sample of a study of regulatory T cells in long-lasting Graves disease. TCRdb called the multiplex PCR reads again in MiXCR, with one record for every CDR3 protein. The data contain 680,000 or so distinct CDR3 sequences, roughly 16% of them singletons. In addition, the sample was reused for a study of T cells in Graves' hyperthyroidism and ophthalmopathy.

Sequencing used peripheral blood mononuclear cells (PBMCs), obtained at new diagnosis, from a patient treated with antithyroid drugs. Receptors originate from a woman under 40 with Graves disease. The CDR3 runs from the conserved cysteine through the conserved F or W. Fields, in order: clone size, J gene, D gene, V gene, CDR3 DNA, CDR3 protein. D genes are given only for firm matches. The size entry is marked missing in some rows and otherwise reads once, few, many or a size class.

many,TRBJ2-7,.,TRBV7-2,TGTGCCAGCAGCTTAGGGGGTAGGGTGGAGCAGTACTTC,CASSLGGRVEQYF
many,TRBJ1-1,.,TRBV5-5,TGTGCCAGCAGTTTGTGGGGGGGGGACACTGAAGCTTTCTTT,CASSLWGGDTEAFF
.,TRBJ1-3,TRBD1,TRBV6-5,TGTGCCAGCAGTTACCTAGGGGGCTCGGGAAACACCATATATTTT,CASSYLGGSGNTIYF
few,TRBJ2-5,TRBD1,TRBV5-4,TGTGCCAGCAGCTTGGGTCGGACAGGAGAGACCCAGTACTTC,CASSLGRTGETQYF
many,TRBJ2-2,.,TRBV28,TGTGCCAGCAGTTCTAATCGGTTCCCGACAACGAACACCGGGGAGCTGTTTTTT,CASSSNRFPTTNTGELFF
many,TRBJ2-7,.,TRBV12-3/TRBV12-4,TGTGCCAGCAGCTTAGGCGGCGAGCAGTACTTC,CASSLGGEQYF
.,TRBJ1-1,TRBD1,TRBV27,TGTGCCAGCAGTTATGGACAGGCCTACACTGAAGCTTTCTTT,CASSYGQAYTEAFF
many,TRBJ1-2,.,TRBV28,TGTGCCAGCAGCGGACTGGCGGGGGCAGGGGACTATGGCTACACCTTC,CASSGLAGAGDYGYTF
few,TRBJ2-2,.,TRBV12-3/TRBV12-4,TGTGCCAGCAGACCGTACCAGGGTTCCGGGGAGCTGTTTTTT,CASRPYQGSGELFF
many,TRBJ2-7,TRBD1,TRBV29-1,TGCAGCGTCGAGAACACAGGGGGCGGATCCTACGAGCAGTACTTC,CSVENTGGGSYEQYF
.,TRBJ2-3,TRBD2,TRBV6-1,TGTGCCAGCAGTGAAGCTGGAGCGGGAGTTCGAGATACGCAGTATTTT,CASSEAGAGVRDTQYF
many,TRBJ1-2,.,TRBV7-2,TGTGCCAGCAGCTTAGGTCCCCGCGGACAGATGTATGGCTACACCTTC,CASSLGPRGQMYGYTF
.,TRBJ2-3,.,TRBV18,TGTGCCAGCTCACAGGTTGAGACAGATACGCAGTATTTT,CASSQVETDTQYF
few,TRBJ1-1,.,TRBV7-9,TGTGCCAGCAGCGCCCCCCCGGGGGGGCAAACTGAAGCTTTCTTT,CASSAPPGGQTEAFF
many,TRBJ2-3,TRBD1,TRBV28,TGTGCCAGCAGTCCCACCGGGACAGGGGGATCGCATACGCAGTATTTT,CASSPTGTGGSHTQYF